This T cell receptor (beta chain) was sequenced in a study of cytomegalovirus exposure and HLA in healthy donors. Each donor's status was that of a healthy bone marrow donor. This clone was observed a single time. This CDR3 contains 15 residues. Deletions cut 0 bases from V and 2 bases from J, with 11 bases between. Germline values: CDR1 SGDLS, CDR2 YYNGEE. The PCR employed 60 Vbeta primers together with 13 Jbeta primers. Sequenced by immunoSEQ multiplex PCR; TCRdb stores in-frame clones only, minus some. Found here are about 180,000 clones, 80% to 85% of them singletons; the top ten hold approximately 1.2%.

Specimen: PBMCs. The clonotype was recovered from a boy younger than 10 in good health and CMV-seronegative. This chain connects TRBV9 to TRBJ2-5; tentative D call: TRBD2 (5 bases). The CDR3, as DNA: TGTGCCAGCAGCGTAGGAGGGTCAAAACAAGAGACCCAGTACTTC. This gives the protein CASSVGGSKQETQYF.